Included here is one T cell receptor (beta chain) sequence, with context. This sample was taken from a study of blood T cell repertoires in COVID-19. Study context: Samples came from the United States, Italy and Spain, spanning acute and convalescent COVID-19.

Per the germline V gene, CDR1 is SGHNT and CDR2 is YYREEE (reference sequence). Unmatched junction bases numbered 8, after V lost 1 base and J lost 2 bases. This CDR3 contains 16 residues. Those enrolled, adults aged about 18 to 89 years, came from roughly 23 US areas. Participants had their cohort set by participant-reported clinical history. Recovery meant two consecutive negative NP/OP PCR tests, professional clearance, or resolved symptoms. Data came from immunoSEQ multiplex PCR; TCRdb stores just in-frame clones and leaves some out. Of fewer than 350,000 clones detected, around nine tenths appear once; the ten largest clones hold roughly 6.2%.

This clonotype was sampled from a woman aged 40 to 49 who had recovered from COVID-19. Source material: PBMCs or T cells enriched from blood (not recorded which). The chain is built from TRBV5-4 and TRBJ2-5, with TRBD1 matching over 7 bases. CDR3 coding DNA: TGTGCCAGCAGCTTGTCCCCCCGGGACAGTCAAGAGACCCAGTACTTC. It translates to CASSLSPRDSQETQYF.